This TCR beta chain was captured in a study of T cells in Graves' hyperthyroidism and ophthalmopathy. There were TCR beta CDR3 regions amplified from RNA transcripts. The HTBI set primed first-round TCR CDR3 RT-PCR. A single record per CDR3 protein comes from TCRdb applying MiXCR to the multiplex PCR reads. The sample carries roughly 740,000 distinct CDR3 sequences, roughly 15% recorded once. V lost 6 bases, J lost 9 bases, and 19 bases lay in between. Germline CDR1 reads SGHRS; CDR2 reads YFSETQ. The CDR3 has 14 amino acids. It was considered stable Graves' hyperthyroidism when ophthalmopathy did not progress within 18 months.

The source material was blood. The J gene is TRBJ2-1, the V gene TRBV5-1; weak D call: TRBD2 (5 bases). The sequence was collected from a man between 18 and 29 years old with Graves' hyperthyroidism. The CDR3 region is CASTELGVFGEQFF. The CDR3 coding sequence is TGCGCCAGCACCGAGTTGGGAGTTTTTGGTGAGCAGTTCTTC.